This TCR beta chain was captured by sequencing in a study of graft-versus-host responses after intestinal transplantation. Overall study findings and caveats: Allografts carried high graft-versus-host to host-versus-graft clonal ratios in patients having graft-donor T cell macrochimerism.

Sequencing was performed with immunoSEQ multiplex PCR; in TCRdb, only in-frame clones are kept and a portion is missing. This sample has about 71,000 clones, with about 94% found just once. The ends were cut back, 0 bases at V and 0 bases at J, with 7 bases in the middle. The germline V gene encodes CDR1 SGDLS and CDR2 YYNGEE. The CDR3 runs 14 residues. In the case of this clone: What it binds is unknown.

This material consisted of unstimulated CD8+ T cells sorted from spleen or lymph node cells, taken before intestinal transplant. V and J are TRBV9 and TRBJ2-7, with a tentative D call TRBD2 (5 bases). This receptor was identified in a human donor who received an intestinal transplant. CDR3 in amino acids: CASSVGEGSYEQYF. The CDR3 region has the DNA TGTGCCAGCAGCGTAGGCGAGGGCTCCTACGAGCAGTACTTC.